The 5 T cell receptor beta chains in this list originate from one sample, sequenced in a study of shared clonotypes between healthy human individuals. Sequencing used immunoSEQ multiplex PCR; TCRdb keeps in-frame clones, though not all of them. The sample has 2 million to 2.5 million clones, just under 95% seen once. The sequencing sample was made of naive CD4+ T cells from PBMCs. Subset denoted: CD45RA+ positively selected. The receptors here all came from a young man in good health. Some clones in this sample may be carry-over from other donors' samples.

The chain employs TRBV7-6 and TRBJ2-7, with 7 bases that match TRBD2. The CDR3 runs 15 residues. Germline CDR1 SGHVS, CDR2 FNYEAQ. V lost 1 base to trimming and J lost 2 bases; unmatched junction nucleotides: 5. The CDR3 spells CASSLGLAATYEQYF. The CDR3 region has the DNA TGTGCCAGCAGCTTAGGTCTAGCGGCAACCTACGAGCAGTACTTC.

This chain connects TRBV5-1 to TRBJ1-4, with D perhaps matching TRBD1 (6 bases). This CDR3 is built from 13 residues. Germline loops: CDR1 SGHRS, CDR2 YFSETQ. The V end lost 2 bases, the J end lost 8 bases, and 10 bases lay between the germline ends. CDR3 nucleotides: TGCGCCAGCAGCTTTTCGGACAGCGAAAAACTGTTTTTT. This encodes CASSFSDSEKLFF.

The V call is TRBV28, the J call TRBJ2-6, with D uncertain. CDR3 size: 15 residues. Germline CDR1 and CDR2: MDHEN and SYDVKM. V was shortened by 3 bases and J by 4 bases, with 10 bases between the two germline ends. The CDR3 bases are TGTGCCAGCAGTTTTCGGCTTGCCGGGGCCAACGTCCTGACTTTC. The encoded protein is CASSFRLAGANVLTF.

In DNA, the CDR3 is TGTGCCAGCAGCTTAGCCGGGACTAGAAGGCCTCTCGAGCAGTACTTC. Its protein is CASSLAGTRRPLEQYF. The chain couples TRBV5-4 to TRBJ2-7; 8 bases are a match to TRBD2. V shed 2 bases, J shed 6 bases, and the junction held 13 bases outside the gene matches. There are 16 residues in the CDR3. Germline V gives CDR1 SGHNT, CDR2 YYREEE (reference sequence).

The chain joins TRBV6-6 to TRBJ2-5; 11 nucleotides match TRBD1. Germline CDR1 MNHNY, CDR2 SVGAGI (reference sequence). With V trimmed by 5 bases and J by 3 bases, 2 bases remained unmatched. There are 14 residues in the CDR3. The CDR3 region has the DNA TGTGCCAGCAGTCGGGACAGGGGGAAAGAGACCCAGTACTTC. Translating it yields CASSRDRGKETQYF.